The rows below give T cell receptor beta chains drawn from one sample of a study of T cells in Graves' hyperthyroidism and ophthalmopathy. One entry per CDR3 protein results from TCRdb running MiXCR on the multiplex PCR reads. This sample has some 620,000 distinct CDR3 sequences; around 16% occur once, and the top ten carry approximately 3.9%. The specimen sequenced was blood. The receptors derive from a woman in her thirties with Graves' hyperthyroidism. Each CDR3 is given with its conserved first and last residue. D genes are given only for firm matches.

d_call,v_call,cdr3_aa
NA,TRBV27,CASSWGDEQYF
TRBD2,TRBV7-3,CASSPWTSVSSYNEQFF
NA,TRBV5-1,CASSLEAPLYEQYF
NA,TRBV20-1,CSARRLNPTTDTQYF
TRBD2,TRBV6-1,CASSPQGVGGGDTQYF
TRBD2,TRBV5-6,CASSLGGGTSWFF
NA,TRBV11-2,CASSLPSMEGYGYTF
TRBD1,TRBV27,CASSPTTGGTEAFF
TRBD1,TRBV24-1,CATSDSPSTGIEKLFF
TRBD2,TRBV6-1,CASSFNPGLAASETQYF
NA,TRBV6-4,CASSDDWLNYEQYF
NA,TRBV29-1,CSVRGGKGYGYTF
NA,TRBV6-6,CASSYGQPNTYEQYF
NA,TRBV19,CASSIVREINTEAFF
NA,TRBV20-1,CSAQGDGGRETQYF
TRBD1,TRBV2,CASSEEQGIDTQYF
TRBD1,TRBV12-3/TRBV12-4,CASSVQGAEQYF
NA,TRBV5-1,CASSLPLTDTQYF
TRBD1,TRBV29-1,CSVEMPTGDLSYEQYF
NA,TRBV11-2,CARGSGSQYF
NA,TRBV12-5,CASAPPAYLLGNTEAFF
NA,TRBV28,CASSDTLPSNYEQYF
NA,TRBV27,CASTRDGIPSSPLHF
NA,TRBV12-5,CASGPREETQYF
NA,TRBV5-1,CASRESGHPNTEAFF
TRBD1,TRBV3-1,CASSQRQGAQNEQFF
NA,TRBV29-1,CSVETGNTEAFF
NA,TRBV10-3,CAISGKSYEQYF
NA,TRBV7-9,CASSFTTHYNEQFF
NA,TRBV30,CAWSLVSGNTIYF
NA,TRBV2,CASRDSGEETQYF
NA,TRBV6-1,CASSAGYTEAFF
TRBD1,TRBV2,CAAGRGLGYTF
NA,TRBV6-2/TRBV6-3,CASSYVFGTNTEAFF
TRBD2,TRBV28,CASSSGTSPNTQYF
NA,TRBV28,CASSSLFSSAEAFF
NA,TRBV12-5,CASGLVRGQGKTNTEAFF
NA,TRBV20-1,CSAGTRRRGNEQFF
NA,TRBV20-1,CSARDNGEYNEQFF
NA,TRBV30,CAGLQTVNTEAFF
NA,TRBV6-7,CASTGDGDTQYF
NA,TRBV9,CASSAQGHPNQPQHF
NA,TRBV27,CASSSRSRYGYTF
TRBD2,TRBV5-5,CASSYRAGAPSYNEQFF
TRBD1,TRBV6-1,CASTSNRDRAGYTF
NA,TRBV11-1,CASSLEAVGANVLTF
NA,TRBV29-1,CSVEWEADTQYF
NA,TRBV9,CASSVAPGAGELFF
NA,TRBV12-3/TRBV12-4,CASSNHGGYTF
TRBD2,TRBV2,CASSGISGSYEQYF
NA,TRBV12-3/TRBV12-4,CASSPTSSLCEQYF
NA,TRBV7-2,CASSLLTREQFF
NA,TRBV28,CASSLCRCHKPRDAAEQYF
TRBD2,TRBV19,CASSGAGVLGEQFF
NA,TRBV5-5,CASSLLGVSTDTQYF
TRBD2,TRBV19,CASSIAGVGTEYSYEQYF
TRBD1,TRBV28,CASSPQGKNTEAFF
NA,TRBV12-3/TRBV12-4,CASSEYGAVREQYF
NA,TRBV6-1,CASSEASRAGELFF